This T cell receptor beta chain originates from a study of T cells in localized non-small cell lung cancer. Libraries were prepared by immunoSEQ multiplex PCR; TCRdb keeps only in-frame clonotypes and omits some of them. The top ten hold less than 20% of the sample, which has 50,000 to 70,000 clones, roughly nine tenths seen once. Germline assignment: CDR1 SGHRS and CDR2 YFSETQ. V gave up 2 bases and J gave up 6 bases; unmatched junction bases: 4. This CDR3 spans 14 amino acids. To note about this clone: Antigen unknown.

Study-level points and caveats: Uninvolved adjacent lung had higher T cell clonality than tumor and all other tissues.

The chain employs TRBV5-1 and TRBJ2-3; 9 nucleotides line up with TRBD2. Sequencing used peripheral blood, obtained before any cancer treatment. The origin of this receptor is a man aged 40-75 years with stage I lung adenocarcinoma. The CDR3 nucleotides are TGCGCCAGCAGCTTTAGCGGGAGTGGGGATACGCAGTATTTT. Protein: CASSFSGSGDTQYF.